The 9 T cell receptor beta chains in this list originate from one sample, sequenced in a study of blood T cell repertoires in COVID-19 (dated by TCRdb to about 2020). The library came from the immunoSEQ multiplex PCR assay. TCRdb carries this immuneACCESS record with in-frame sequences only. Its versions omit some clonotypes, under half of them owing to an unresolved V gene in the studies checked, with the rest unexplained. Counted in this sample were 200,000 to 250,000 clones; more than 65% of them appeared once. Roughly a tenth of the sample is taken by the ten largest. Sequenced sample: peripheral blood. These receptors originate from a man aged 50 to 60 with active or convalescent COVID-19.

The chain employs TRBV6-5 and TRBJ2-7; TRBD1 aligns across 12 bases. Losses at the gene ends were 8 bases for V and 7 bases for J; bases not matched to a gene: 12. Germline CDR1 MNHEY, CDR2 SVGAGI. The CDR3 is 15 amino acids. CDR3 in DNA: TGTGCCAGCGGGGGTGGGACAGGGGGCGCTCGGGAGCAGTACGTC. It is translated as CASGGGTGGAREQYV.

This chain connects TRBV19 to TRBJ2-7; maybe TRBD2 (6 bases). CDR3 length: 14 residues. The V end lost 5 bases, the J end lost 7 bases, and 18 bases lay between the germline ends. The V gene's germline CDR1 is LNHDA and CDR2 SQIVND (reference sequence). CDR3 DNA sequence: TGTGCCAGTAGTGCCGGGACTCCCATCTCTGAGCAGTACTTC. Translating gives CASSAGTPISEQYF.

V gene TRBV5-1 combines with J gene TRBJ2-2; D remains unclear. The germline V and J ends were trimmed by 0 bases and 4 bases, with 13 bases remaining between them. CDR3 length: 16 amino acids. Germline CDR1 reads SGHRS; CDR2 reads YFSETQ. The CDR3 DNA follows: TGCGCCAGCAGCTTGGCGCCCCCGGGTGCCACCGGGGAGCTGTTTTTT. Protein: CASSLAPPGATGELFF.

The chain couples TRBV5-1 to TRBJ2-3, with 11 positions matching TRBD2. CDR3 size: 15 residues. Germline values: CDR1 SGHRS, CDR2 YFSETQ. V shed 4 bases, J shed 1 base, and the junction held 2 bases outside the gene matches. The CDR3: CASSQLAGGTDTQYF. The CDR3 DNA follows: TGCGCCAGCAGCCAACTAGCGGGGGGCACAGATACGCAGTATTTT. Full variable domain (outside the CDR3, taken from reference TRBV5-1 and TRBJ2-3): KAGVTQTPRYLIKTRGQQVTLSCSPISGHRSVSWYQQTPGQGLQFLFEYFSETQRNKGNFPGRFSGRQFSNSRSEMNVSTLELGDSALYLCASSQLAGGTDTQYFGPGTRLTVL.

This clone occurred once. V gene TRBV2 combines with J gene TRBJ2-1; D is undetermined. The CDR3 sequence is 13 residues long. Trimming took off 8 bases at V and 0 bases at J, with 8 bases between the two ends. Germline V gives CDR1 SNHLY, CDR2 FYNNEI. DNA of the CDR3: TGTGCCAGCTCGCGGAGCTCCTACAATGAGCAGTTCTTC. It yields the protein CASSRSSYNEQFF.

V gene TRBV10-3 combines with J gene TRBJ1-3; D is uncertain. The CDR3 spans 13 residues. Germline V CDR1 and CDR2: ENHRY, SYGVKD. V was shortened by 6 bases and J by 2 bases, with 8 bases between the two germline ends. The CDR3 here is CAIRGGPGNTIYF. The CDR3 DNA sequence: TGTGCCATCAGAGGAGGTCCTGGAAACACCATATATTTT.

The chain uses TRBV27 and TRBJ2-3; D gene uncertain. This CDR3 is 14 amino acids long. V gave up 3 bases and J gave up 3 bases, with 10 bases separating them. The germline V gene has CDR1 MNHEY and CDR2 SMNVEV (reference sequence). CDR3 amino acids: CASSFYRATDTQYF. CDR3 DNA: TGTGCCAGCAGTTTTTACAGAGCAACAGATACGCAGTATTTT.

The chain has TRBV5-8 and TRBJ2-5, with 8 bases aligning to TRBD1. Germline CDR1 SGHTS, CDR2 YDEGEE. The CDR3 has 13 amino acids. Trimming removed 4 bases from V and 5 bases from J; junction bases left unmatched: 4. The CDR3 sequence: CASSVRDRETQYF. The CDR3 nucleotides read TGTGCCAGCAGCGTTCGGGACAGGGAGACCCAGTACTTC. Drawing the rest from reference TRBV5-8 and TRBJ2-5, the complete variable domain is EAGVTQSPTHLIKTRGQQATLRCSPISGHTSVYWYQQALGLGLQFLLWYDEGEERNRGNFPPRFSGRQFPNYSSELNVNALELEDSALYLCASSVRDRETQYFGPGTRLLVL.

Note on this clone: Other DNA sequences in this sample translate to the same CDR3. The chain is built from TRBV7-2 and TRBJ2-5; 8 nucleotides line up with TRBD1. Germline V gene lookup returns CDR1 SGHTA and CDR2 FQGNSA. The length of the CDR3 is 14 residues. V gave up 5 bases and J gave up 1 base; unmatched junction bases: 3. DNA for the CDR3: TGTGCCAGCAGCCTAGACAGGGGCCAAGAGACCCAGTACTTC. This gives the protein CASSLDRGQETQYF.